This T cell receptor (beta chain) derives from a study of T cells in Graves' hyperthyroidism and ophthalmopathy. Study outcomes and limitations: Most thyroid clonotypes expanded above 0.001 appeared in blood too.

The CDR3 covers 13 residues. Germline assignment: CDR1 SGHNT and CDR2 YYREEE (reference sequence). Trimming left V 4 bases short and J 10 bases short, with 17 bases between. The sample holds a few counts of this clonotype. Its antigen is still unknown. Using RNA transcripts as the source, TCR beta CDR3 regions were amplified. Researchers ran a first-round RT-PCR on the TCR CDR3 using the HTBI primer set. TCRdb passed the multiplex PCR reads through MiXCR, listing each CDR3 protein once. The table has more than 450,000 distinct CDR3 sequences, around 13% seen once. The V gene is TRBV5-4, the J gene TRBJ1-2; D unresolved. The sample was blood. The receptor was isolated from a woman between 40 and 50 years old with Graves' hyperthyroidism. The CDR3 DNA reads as TGTGCCAGCAGCCTACAAGAAGGGATTTCCTACACCTTC. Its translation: CASSLQEGISYTF.